Presented here are 22 T cell receptor beta chains from one specimen sequenced in a study of T cell changes during pregnancy in multiple sclerosis. Libraries were prepared by immunoSEQ multiplex PCR; TCRdb keeps only in-frame clonotypes and omits some of them. Of around 80,000 clones listed, 92% are singletons. Sample: peripheral blood, taken before pregnancy. The receptors were sampled from a female donor with multiple sclerosis, enrolled in a pregnancy study.

The gene calls are TRBV29-1 and TRBJ2-4; TRBD1 is a possible D gene (7 bases). Germline V gene sequence: CDR1 SQVTM, CDR2 ANQGSEA. CDR3 length: 15 residues. V lost 4 bases, J lost 3 bases, and 16 bases lay in between. This chain's CDR3 is CSVAQGRGDKNIQYF. DNA for the CDR3: TGCAGCGTTGCACAGGGGCGCGGGGACAAAAACATTCAGTACTTC.

The rearrangement uses TRBV18 and TRBJ2-1; tentative D call: TRBD2 (5 bases). The CDR3 totals 14 residues. Per the germline V gene, CDR1 is KGHSH and CDR2 is LQKENI. Deletions cut 1 base from V and 4 bases from J, with 8 bases between. In DNA form, the CDR3 reads TGTGCCAGCTCACCACAGACGGGGTACAATGAGCAGTTCTTC. It yields the protein CASSPQTGYNEQFF.

This sequence joins TRBV18 and TRBJ2-1; TRBD2 agrees at 8 bases. Germline trimming cut 3 bases from V and 2 bases from J; bases unmatched to any gene: 9. Germline lookup yields CDR1 KGHSH and CDR2 LQKENI. The CDR3 has 17 residues. The CDR3 is CASSPPGGEKTYNEQFF. CDR3 sequence (DNA): TGTGCCAGCTCACCTCCCGGGGGGGAAAAAACCTACAATGAGCAGTTCTTC.

V usage is TRBV6-1 and J usage is TRBJ1-5; D call uncertain. CDR1 is MNHNS, CDR2 SASEGT, per germline. V was cut by 3 bases and J by 4 bases, with 16 bases left in between. CDR3 length: 16 amino acids. CDR3 region: CASSDPVEGINQPQHF. The CDR3 DNA reads as TGTGCCAGCAGTGACCCCGTCGAGGGAATTAATCAGCCCCAGCATTTT.

The rearrangement uses TRBV6-5 and TRBJ2-2; 7 bases fit TRBD1. The CDR3 is 15 residues long. Unmatched junction bases numbered 12, after V lost 10 bases and J lost 4 bases. Germline assignment: CDR1 MNHEY and CDR2 SVGAGI. For the CDR3, the DNA is TGTGCCACGTTCCCCGGGACAGACCTCACCGGGGAGCTGTTTTTT. Encoded protein: CATFPGTDLTGELFF.

The V call is TRBV6-1, the J call TRBJ1-1, with TRBD1 as a possible D gene (5 bases). Germline CDR1 reads MNHNS; CDR2 reads SASEGT. V dropped 0 bases and J dropped 0 bases, with 11 bases sitting between them. The CDR3 totals 16 residues. CDR3 nucleotides: TGTGCCAGCAGTGAAGCTGGGGACTGGTTGAACACTGAAGCTTTCTTT. It is translated as CASSEAGDWLNTEAFF.

V usage is TRBV4-3 and J usage is TRBJ2-1; possibly TRBD2 for D (5 bases). The V gene's germline CDR1 is LGHNA and CDR2 YSLEER. The CDR3 is made up of 17 amino acids. With 0 bases removed from V and 0 bases from J, the gap between germline ends came to 12 bases. CDR3: CASSQDRMGSSYNEQFF. The CDR3 coding sequence is TGCGCCAGCAGCCAAGATAGAATGGGGAGCTCCTACAATGAGCAGTTCTTC.

The V gene is TRBV28, the J gene TRBJ2-7; D is possibly TRBD1 (6 bases). Germline-derived CDR1 and CDR2 are MDHEN and SYDVKM. This CDR3 region has 17 residues. V lost 4 bases to trimming and J lost 3 bases, with 22 bases between them. The CDR3 spells CASSWGFRAGVNYEQYF. In DNA form, the CDR3 reads TGTGCCAGCAGTTGGGGTTTTAGGGCAGGGGTTAACTACGAGCAGTACTTC.

The genes are TRBV10-2 and TRBJ2-5; D perhaps matches TRBD2 (5 bases). The V end lost 4 bases, the J end lost 7 bases, and 13 bases lay between the germline ends. Per the germline V gene, CDR1 is WSHSY and CDR2 is SAAADI. CDR3 size: 13 residues. Written as DNA, the CDR3 is TGCGCCAGCAGTGGCGGGCAGGTAGCGACCCAGTACTTC. Residues: CASSGGQVATQYF.

On this clone itself: The junction does not match germline at one end; this may be a read error. The genes are TRBV4-2 and TRBJ2-1; 11 bases align to TRBD2. The CDR3 extends over 17 amino acids. The germline V gene has CDR1 LGHNA and CDR2 YNFKEQ. CDR3 bases: TGTGCCAGCAGCCAAGATCGCCGACTAGCGGGGTACAGTGAGCAGTTCTTC. This gives the protein CASSQDRRLAGYSEQFF.

V gene TRBV9 combines with J gene TRBJ2-1; TRBD2 aligns across 10 bases. CDR3 size: 15 residues. V shed 3 bases and J 4 bases; nucleotides not matched to a gene: 4. Germline CDR1 and CDR2: SGDLS and YYNGEE. The CDR3 DNA is TGTGCCAGCAGCGCCGGGACTAGCGCATACAATGAGCAGTTCTTC. The encoded protein is CASSAGTSAYNEQFF.

This chain joins TRBV18 and TRBJ1-1; possible D gene TRBD1, 6 bases. V lost 4 bases to trimming and J lost 1 base, with 22 bases between them. Germline assignment: CDR1 KGHSH and CDR2 LQKENI. The CDR3 consists of 18 residues. The CDR3 DNA reads as TGTGCCAGCTCACGATCCACGGGGGGCGGTTTTAGGAACACTGAAGCTTTCTTT. This translates into CASSRSTGGGFRNTEAFF.

The chain recombines TRBV9 with TRBJ2-1; 8 bases agree with TRBD2. Germline V gene data show CDR1 as SGDLS and CDR2 as YYNGEE. The trim removed 6 bases at V and 5 bases at J, leaving 4 bases unmatched. The CDR3 has 13 amino acids. CDR3 protein: CASNSGSDNEQFF. CDR3 nucleotides: TGTGCCAGCAACAGCGGGAGTGACAATGAGCAGTTCTTC.

The chain employs TRBV11-2 and TRBJ1-1; D is possibly TRBD1 (6 bases). The CDR3 has 13 amino acids. Germline CDR1 reads SGHAT; CDR2 reads FQNNGV. Trimming stripped 1 base from V and 4 bases from J, with 7 bases between. CDR3 DNA: TGTGCCAGCAGCTTAGTGGGGGCCACTGAAGCTTTCTTT. This gives the protein CASSLVGATEAFF.

This chain links TRBV6-4 with TRBJ1-2, with TRBD1 identical over 7 bases. CDR1 MRHNA and CDR2 SNTAGT come from the germline V gene. The CDR3 length is 13 residues. Unmatched junction bases numbered 6, after V lost 4 bases and J lost 7 bases. The CDR3, as DNA: TGTGCCAGCAGTGCATTACAGGGGAGTGGCTACACCTTC. It codes for CASSALQGSGYTF.

The chain uses TRBV13 and TRBJ1-2; 12 positions match TRBD1. The V segment lost 5 bases and the J segment 6 bases; nucleotides outside the gene matches: 7. The germline gives CDR1 PRHDT, CDR2 FYEKMQ (reference sequence). The CDR3 is 15 residues long. The CDR3 protein is CASSVSGTGGHGYTF. The DNA for the CDR3 is TGTGCCAGCAGCGTATCCGGGACAGGGGGCCATGGCTACACCTTC. The full variable domain, rest sourced from reference TRBV13 and TRBJ1-2, is AAGVIQSPRHLIKEKRETATLKCYPIPRHDTVYWYQQGPGQDPQFLISFYEKMQSDKGSIPDRFSAQQFSDYHSELNMSSLELGDSALYFCASSVSGTGGHGYTFGSGTRLTVV.

The chain combines TRBV6-4 with TRBJ2-1, with 8 positions matching TRBD2. Germline loops: CDR1 MRHNA, CDR2 SNTAGT. This CDR3 comprises 15 residues. Losses at the gene ends were 2 bases for V and 7 bases for J; bases not matched to a gene: 7. DNA for the CDR3: TGTGCCAGCAGTGACCGAGCGGGAGCAGGGAATGAGCAGTTCTTC. Its protein product is CASSDRAGAGNEQFF.

V is TRBV4-3 and J is TRBJ1-5; 8 positions match TRBD1. V trimming: 0 bases; J trimming: 7 bases; junction bases outside the gene matches: 8. CDR1 and CDR2 from the germline V gene are LGHNA and YSLEER. The CDR3 is 16 amino acids. The CDR3 nucleotides are TGCGCCAGCAGCCAAGATCGAGGACAGGGCGGGCAGCCCCAGCATTTT. It yields the protein CASSQDRGQGGQPQHF.

The rearrangement uses TRBV7-9 and TRBJ2-7, with 7 nucleotides matching TRBD1. With 6 bases clipped from V and 6 bases from J, the junction kept 5 bases outside the gene matches. This CDR3 comprises 12 residues. In germline, CDR1 is SEHNR, CDR2 FQNEAQ (reference sequence). The CDR3 nucleotides read TGTGCCAGCAGTACTACAGGGGCCGAGCAGTACTTC. Its protein is CASSTTGAEQYF.

This chain uses TRBV29-1 with TRBJ2-1, with 7 bases matching TRBD2. Germline V gene data show CDR1 as SQVTM and CDR2 as ANQGSEA. Trimming removed 7 bases from V and 6 bases from J; junction bases left unmatched: 12. The CDR3 loop spans 14 amino acids. CDR3 sequence: CSAMSWGGSNEQFF. In DNA form, the CDR3 reads TGCAGCGCCATGTCATGGGGGGGGTCCAATGAGCAGTTCTTC.

DNA for the CDR3: TGTGCCAGCAGCCAACTATCTAGCGGGAGAGGGTACGAGCAGTACTTC. Residues: CASSQLSSGRGYEQYF. This chain connects TRBV14 to TRBJ2-7; 10 nucleotides line up with TRBD2. CDR1 SGHDN and CDR2 FVKESK come from the germline V gene. The CDR3 has 16 amino acids. Unmatched junction bases numbered 8, after V lost 2 bases and J lost 4 bases.

The chain has TRBV19 and TRBJ2-7; D perhaps matches TRBD1 (5 bases). In germline, CDR1 is LNHDA, CDR2 SQIVND (reference sequence). Trimming removed 3 bases from V and 0 bases from J, with 9 bases in between. CDR3 length equals 14 residues. CDR3 sequence: CASSIQGFSYEQYF. For the CDR3, the DNA is TGTGCCAGTAGTATTCAGGGCTTCTCCTACGAGCAGTACTTC.